A single sample gave rise to the 14 T cell receptor beta chains below, sequenced in a study of T cells in localized non-small cell lung cancer. The assay was immunoSEQ multiplex PCR, and TCRdb's table has in-frame clones only and misses some. This sample has around 1,700 clones, with approximately 28% found just once. Sequences were derived from normal lung tissue next to the tumor, sampled before any cancer treatment. All receptors derive from a woman aged 40 to 75 with stage III lung adenocarcinoma.

This clone is medium-sized within its sample. V and J are TRBV9 and TRBJ2-1; 15 positions match TRBD2. With 3 bases clipped from V and 10 bases from J, the junction kept 8 bases outside the gene matches. Germline V gene sequence: CDR1 SGDLS, CDR2 YYNGEE. The CDR3 consists of 16 residues. The chain's CDR3 is CASSARTSGRVWEQFF. CDR3 DNA: TGTGCCAGCAGCGCAAGGACTAGCGGGAGGGTATGGGAGCAGTTCTTC.

The chain employs TRBV5-1 and TRBJ2-7; 12 nucleotides match TRBD2. This CDR3 has 17 residues. From germline, CDR1 is SGHRS and CDR2 YFSETQ. Unmatched junction bases numbered 7, after V lost 3 bases and J lost 0 bases. CDR3 protein: CASSSTSGGPSSYEQYF. CDR3 in DNA: TGCGCCAGCAGCTCGACTAGCGGGGGCCCCAGCTCCTACGAGCAGTACTTC.

The V call is TRBV5-1, the J call TRBJ2-2; TRBD2 agrees at 9 bases. The CDR3 runs to 17 residues. Per germline, CDR1 SGHRS and CDR2 YFSETQ. The V segment lost 0 bases and the J segment 5 bases; nucleotides outside the gene matches: 8. CDR3 amino acids: CASSLVAGASGTGELFF. The CDR3 DNA follows: TGCGCCAGCAGCTTGGTAGCGGGAGCCTCGGGGACCGGGGAGCTGTTTTTT.

This chain uses TRBV2 with TRBJ1-5; D gene unclear. Germline-derived CDR1 and CDR2 are SNHLY and FYNNEI. The CDR3 has 12 amino acids. V dropped 5 bases and J dropped 6 bases, with 8 bases sitting between them. CDR3 region: CASSLSIQPQHF. The CDR3 DNA follows: TGTGCCAGCAGTTTATCCATTCAGCCCCAGCATTTT. The whole variable domain, remainder taken from reference TRBV2 and TRBJ1-5, is EPEVTQTPSHQVTQMGQEVILRCVPISNHLYFYWYRQILGQKVEFLVSFYNNEISEKSEIFDDQFSVERPDGSNFTLKIRSTKLEDSAMYFCASSLSIQPQHFGDGTRLSIL.

This chain links TRBV6-8 with TRBJ2-1; the D gene is possibly TRBD1 (5 bases). Germline CDR1 is MNHGY and CDR2 is SAAAGT. V was pared by 4 bases and J by 10 bases, with 14 bases between. This CDR3 is built from 13 residues. The CDR3 bases are TGTGCCAGCAGTTCCCTAGACAGTGGGGAGCAGTTCTTC. Translation: CASSSLDSGEQFF.

The chain couples TRBV1 to TRBJ1-2. TRBV1 is recorded as a pseudogene. The CDR3 is 13 amino acids. The CDR3 here is CASNTGGPYGYTF. CDR3 DNA sequence: TGCGCCAGCAATACCGGGGGGCCATATGGCTACACCTTC.

In its sample, this clone is large. The chain uses TRBV30 and TRBJ2-1, with TRBD2 identical over 10 bases. After removal of 0 bases from V and 15 bases from J, the junction contained 5 bases not matched to a gene. Germline V CDR1 and CDR2: GTSNPN, SVGIG (reference sequence). This CDR3 comprises 12 residues. The CDR3 DNA reads as TGTGCCTGGAGTGTTAGCGGGGGGCGACCGTTCTTC. It yields the protein CAWSVSGGRPFF.

The gene calls are TRBV9 and TRBJ2-1, with 10 bases aligning to TRBD1. The ends lost 4 bases at V and 10 bases at J; junction bases unmatched: 5. Germline loops: CDR1 SGDLS, CDR2 YYNGEE. The CDR3 spans 13 residues. CDR3 in DNA: TGTGCCAGCAGCTACGGGACAGGGGAAGAGCAGTTCTTC. It yields the protein CASSYGTGEEQFF.

This sequence joins TRBV27 and TRBJ1-1; D ambiguous. The V end was cut by 8 bases, the J end by 6 bases, with 19 bases between. Germline V gene lookup returns CDR1 MNHEY and CDR2 SMNVEV (reference sequence). The CDR3 loop spans 14 amino acids. The CDR3 sequence: CASRRTTVSPEAFF. The CDR3 DNA sequence: TGTGCCAGCCGGAGAACAACAGTCTCCCCTGAAGCTTTCTTT.

The rearrangement links TRBV11-3 to TRBJ1-1; no reliable D call. Per germline, CDR1 SGHNT and CDR2 YENEEA. The V and J ends lost 3 bases and 0 bases respectively, with 14 bases between them. The length of the CDR3 is 16 residues. The CDR3 DNA is TGTGCCAGCAGCTTGAGGGTGTCCAGGATGAACACTGAAGCTTTCTTT. It specifies CASSLRVSRMNTEAFF. The variable domain in full, completed from reference TRBV11-3 and TRBJ1-1, reads EAGVVQSPRYKIIEKKQPVAFWCNPISGHNTLYWYLQNLGQGPELLIRYENEEAVDDSQLPKDRFSAERLKGVDSTLKIQPAELGDSAVYLCASSLRVSRMNTEAFFGQGTRLTVV.

The chain has TRBV6-1 and TRBJ2-5, with no clear D. This CDR3 is 15 amino acids long. Germline CDR1 reads MNHNS; CDR2 reads SASEGT. With 0 bases removed from V and 2 bases from J, the gap between germline ends came to 10 bases. For the CDR3, the DNA is TGTGCCAGCAGTGAAGCCTGGCAGATTCAAGAGACCCAGTACTTC. It codes for CASSEAWQIQETQYF.

V usage is TRBV6-8 and J usage is TRBJ1-1; TRBD1 is a possible D gene (6 bases). The CDR3 is made up of 16 amino acids. V lost 8 bases and J 4 bases, leaving 23 bases between the germline ends. Per the germline V gene, CDR1 is MNHGY and CDR2 is SAAAGT. The CDR3 bases are TGTGCCAGCGTAAAGGGGGGGGCAAGAGTGGGCACTGAAGCTTTCTTT. Translation: CASVKGGARVGTEAFF.

This rearrangement joins TRBV5-1 to TRBJ2-5; the match to TRBD1 covers 7 bases. J was trimmed by 5 bases and V by 0 bases; bases with no gene match: 4. The CDR3 loop spans 14 amino acids. Per the germline V gene, CDR1 is SGHRS and CDR2 is YFSETQ. CDR3 amino acids: CASSLGQGDETQYF. CDR3 in DNA: TGCGCCAGCAGCTTGGGACAGGGTGATGAGACCCAGTACTTC. Combining the CDR3 with reference TRBV5-1 and TRBJ2-5 gives the whole variable domain KAGVTQTPRYLIKTRGQQVTLSCSPISGHRSVSWYQQTPGQGLQFLFEYFSETQRNKGNFPGRFSGRQFSNSRSEMNVSTLELGDSALYLCASSLGQGDETQYFGPGTRLLVL.

The chain carries TRBV5-1 and TRBJ2-2, with a tentative D call TRBD1 (6 bases). The germline V and J ends were trimmed by 3 bases and 1 base, with 10 bases remaining between them. CDR1 and CDR2 (germline): SGHRS, YFSETQ. There are 15 residues in the CDR3. The chain's CDR3 is CASSSQTGNTGELFF. DNA for the CDR3: TGCGCCAGCAGCTCTCAGACAGGGAACACCGGGGAGCTGTTTTTT.